The sequence of this T cell receptor (beta chain) was determined in a study of control samples from healthy donors and cancer patients (TCRdb year 2020). Library construction relied on the immunoSEQ multiplex PCR assay. Drawn from immuneACCESS, this table holds only the in-frame rearrangements with V and J called that TCRdb kept. Clones are partly lost; checked studies trace under half to an unresolved V gene and leave the rest unexplained. The sample table contains about 86,000 clones; only one count was recorded for 85% to 90% of them. Roughly a tenth of the sample is held by the ten biggest clonotypes. This clone was picked up one time. The clone's antigen remains unknown. The input lacks base qualities; no much larger clone sits a single base away. Specimen: PBMCs. The clonotype originates from a woman aged 45 to 65 with colorectal cancer.

The nucleotide sequence is given as TGTGCCAGCAGCCCCCACACGTACGGCTACACCTTC. It translates to CASSPHTYGYTF. This chain joins TRBV3-1 (or the pseudogene TRBV3-2) to TRBJ1-2; no D gene can be assigned with confidence. The CDR3 runs 12 residues from the cysteine to the phenylalanine. Only CDR3 DNA remains: 36 bases, in frame from the first base. V is reduced by 4 bases and J by 8 bases, leaving a spacing of 11 bases between them. CDR1 and CDR2 are read off the germline V gene (reference sequence) as LGHDT and YNNKEL.